The 27 T cell receptor beta chains listed next were all sequenced from one sample in a study of T cells in Graves' hyperthyroidism and ophthalmopathy. RNA transcripts served as the template for amplifying TCR beta CDR3 regions. Primed by the HTBI set, a first-round RT-PCR was run on the TCR CDR3. One entry per CDR3 protein results from TCRdb running MiXCR on the multiplex PCR reads. This table holds roughly 560,000 distinct CDR3 sequences, roughly 14% found once. Sequenced input: blood. The source of these receptors is a woman aged 40 to 49 with Graves' ophthalmopathy.

This clonotype was picked up many times. The chain links TRBV24-1 to TRBJ2-7; D may be TRBD2 (7 bases). CDR3 length: 18 residues. V was clipped by 0 bases and J by 3 bases, with 20 bases between them. Germline loops: CDR1 KGHDR, CDR2 SFDVKD. The CDR3 region has the DNA TGTGCCACCAGTGATTTGCAATACGGAGGGGGGGGAGACTACGAGCAGTACTTC. Translating it yields CATSDLQYGGGGDYEQYF.

This clonotype was counted many times. The J gene is TRBJ2-7, the V gene TRBV28, with D perhaps TRBD2 (6 bases). This CDR3 contains 15 residues. Deletions cut 2 bases from V and 6 bases from J, with 17 bases between. Germline CDR1 and CDR2: MDHEN and SYDVKM. CDR3 nucleotide sequence: TGTGCCAGCAGTTTAGATTTGGCAGGGACTGGCGAGCAGTACTTC. Translated: CASSLDLAGTGEQYF.

This clonotype was seen only a few times. The CDR3 DNA reads as TGTGCCAGCTCGTCCGATGGGTTTTATAATTCACCCCTCCACTTT. Translated: CASSSDGFYNSPLHF. V usage is TRBV18 and J usage is TRBJ1-6; D not certain. Germline CDR1 reads KGHSH; CDR2 reads LQKENI. The CDR3 contains 15 residues. The V end lost 6 bases, the J end lost 4 bases, and 13 bases lay between the germline ends.

This clonotype has a count of ten or more. The V and J genes are TRBV6-5 and TRBJ2-2, with 8 positions matching TRBD1. Germline CDR1 and CDR2: MNHEY and SVGAGI. This CDR3 spans 15 amino acids. The V gene end was trimmed by 2 bases and the J gene end by 8 bases; junction bases not matched to a gene: 7. The CDR3 protein is CASSYQQGASGELFF. As DNA, the CDR3 is TGTGCCAGCAGTTACCAGCAGGGGGCATCGGGGGAGCTGTTTTTT.

The V call is TRBV20-1, the J call TRBJ2-7; possibly TRBD2 for D (5 bases). Trimming took 6 bases from V and 4 from J, leaving 16 bases between them. Looked up from germline, CDR1 is DFQATT and CDR2 is SNEGSKA (reference sequence). The CDR3 extends over 13 amino acids. CDR3 coding DNA: TGCAGTGCCCCGTCGTCTAGCAAGTACGAGCAGTACTTC. Encoded protein: CSAPSSSKYEQYF.

This clonotype was seen more than once but under ten times. The CDR3 DNA reads TGTGCCAGCAGTTCCCCCGGGACACTCGCTGAAGCTTTCTTT. Its translation is CASSSPGTLAEAFF. This sequence joins TRBV6-5 and TRBJ1-1; D is possibly TRBD1 (6 bases). The CDR3 is 14 residues long. Trimming shortened V by 4 bases and J by 6 bases, and 15 bases separated the two germline ends. Germline CDR1 is MNHEY and CDR2 is SVGAGI.

In its sample, this clonotype was seen many times. V gene TRBV7-2 combines with J gene TRBJ2-7; a weak D match, TRBD1 (6 bases). V lost 1 base and J 3 bases, leaving 13 bases between the germline ends. Germline values: CDR1 SGHTA, CDR2 FQGNSA. There are 15 residues in the CDR3. This CDR3 reads CASSLVGQTLYEQYF. In nucleotides, the CDR3 is TGTGCCAGCAGCTTAGTGGGACAAACGCTCTACGAGCAGTACTTC.

This clonotype showed up many times. This chain links TRBV28 with TRBJ2-7; tentative D call: TRBD1 (5 bases). Germline V gives CDR1 MDHEN, CDR2 SYDVKM. V was clipped by 5 bases and J by 3 bases, with 14 bases between them. The CDR3 has 14 residues. The CDR3 is CASSTPDTGYEQYF. In nucleotides, the CDR3 is TGTGCCAGCAGTACTCCGGACACAGGCTACGAGCAGTACTTC.

This clonotype was recorded many times. This sequence joins TRBV19 and TRBJ1-1, with unresolved D. The germline gives CDR1 LNHDA, CDR2 SQIVND (reference sequence). Trimming removed 1 base at V and 4 bases at J, with 10 bases between. This CDR3 has 14 amino acids. The DNA for the CDR3 is TGTGCCAGTAGTATAGCCGGCATCGTCACTGAAGCTTTCTTT. It codes for CASSIAGIVTEAFF.

This clonotype has at least ten counts. CDR3 DNA: TGTGCCAGCAGCTTCTCAGGGGGCGCAGATGGCTACACCTTC. It specifies CASSFSGGADGYTF. The rearrangement uses TRBV28 and TRBJ1-2; 8 nucleotides line up with TRBD1. CDR1 and CDR2 from the germline V gene are MDHEN and SYDVKM. Trimming took 6 bases from V and 6 from J; bases not matched to a gene: 9. This CDR3 has 14 amino acids.

This clonotype was recorded at least ten times. The rearrangement joins TRBV10-3 to TRBJ2-5; the D is unclear. Trimming stripped 6 bases from V and 2 bases from J, with 13 bases between. The CDR3 sequence is 14 residues long. CDR1 and CDR2 from the germline V gene are ENHRY and SYGVKD. As DNA, the CDR3 is TGTGCCATCAGGGAGACGGTTAGACAAGAGACCCAGTACTTC. Translated, it gives CAIRETVRQETQYF.

This chain links TRBV20-1 with TRBJ2-5; 7 bases align to TRBD2. This CDR3 has 15 amino acids. Germline values: CDR1 DFQATT, CDR2 SNEGSKA (reference sequence). V shed 6 bases, J shed 4 bases, and the junction held 14 bases outside the gene matches. Here the CDR3 DNA reads TGCAGTGCCCCCCGCCGGGCGGGAGTGGGAGAGACCCAGTACTTC. Protein: CSAPRRAGVGETQYF.

This clonotype was recorded at least ten times. The V and J genes are TRBV4-3 and TRBJ2-2; possible D gene TRBD2, 6 bases. Trimming left V 5 bases short and J 7 bases short, with 20 bases between. Germline values: CDR1 LGHNA, CDR2 YSLEER. The CDR3 is 16 amino acids. CDR3 amino acids: CASSTTAIQGGGELFF. The CDR3 DNA follows: TGCGCCAGCAGCACCACGGCGATCCAGGGAGGCGGGGAGCTGTTTTTT.

This clonotype occurred a few times. A clone one base away is much larger, so this may be a read error. This chain links TRBV6-1 with TRBJ2-2; 8 positions match TRBD1. This CDR3 has 13 amino acids. The germline V gene encodes CDR1 MNHNS and CDR2 SASEGT. V was pared by 10 bases and J by 4 bases, with 5 bases of the junction left unmatched. Here the CDR3 reads CANRTGTTGELFF. CDR3 coding DNA: TGTGCCAACAGGACAGGGACCACCGGGGAGCTGTTTTTT.

V gene TRBV28 combines with J gene TRBJ1-6, with 8 positions matching TRBD1. CDR3 length equals 15 residues. J was trimmed by 0 bases and V by 5 bases; bases with no gene match: 0. Germline lookup yields CDR1 MDHEN and CDR2 SYDVKM. The CDR3 loop is CASSGQGSYNSPLHF. CDR3 sequence (DNA): TGTGCCAGCAGTGGACAGGGCTCCTATAATTCACCCCTCCACTTT.

This clonotype has only a few counts. The chain joins TRBV18 to TRBJ2-5, with TRBD1 identical over 10 bases. CDR1 and CDR2 from the germline V gene are KGHSH and LQKENI. The CDR3 extends over 14 amino acids. The J segment lost 5 bases and the V segment lost 6 bases, leaving 6 bases of the junction unmatched. CDR3 amino acids: CASSPTGQGETQYF. CDR3 sequence (DNA): TGTGCCAGCTCCCCTACGGGACAGGGGGAGACCCAGTACTTC.

V gene TRBV6-1 combines with J gene TRBJ2-7; no firm D call. This CDR3 comprises 14 residues. Germline CDR1 and CDR2: MNHNS and SASEGT. V lost 1 base and J lost 3, with 10 bases in between. CDR3 sequence: CASSEVVGNYEQYF. The CDR3 nucleotides read TGTGCCAGCAGTGAAGTCGTAGGGAACTACGAGCAGTACTTC.

There are many counts of this clonotype. The V gene is TRBV20-1, the J gene TRBJ2-2, with D possibly being TRBD1 or TRBD2 (6 bases each). Trimming shortened V by 6 bases and J by 4 bases, and 15 bases separated the two germline ends. Germline lookup yields CDR1 DFQATT and CDR2 SNEGSKA (reference sequence). The CDR3 runs to 14 residues. Here the CDR3 reads CSARRGQVTGELFF. The CDR3 DNA sequence: TGCAGTGCCCGACGGGGGCAAGTCACCGGGGAGCTGTTTTTT.

The chain combines TRBV6-2 or TRBV6-3 with TRBJ1-1; the match to TRBD1 covers 8 bases. This CDR3 has 12 residues. V was pared by 4 bases and J by 11 bases, with 6 bases of the junction left unmatched. In germline, CDR1 is MNHEY, CDR2 SVGEGT. The CDR3 protein is CASSLYRGNAFF. In nucleotides, the CDR3 is TGTGCCAGCAGTTTATACAGGGGGAATGCTTTCTTT.

This clonotype has a count of ten or more. V and J are TRBV11-2 and TRBJ2-2; the D gene is possibly TRBD2 (6 bases). The CDR3 sequence is 16 residues long. The V gene's germline CDR1 is SGHAT and CDR2 FQNNGV. The V and J ends lost 0 bases and 0 bases respectively, with 8 bases between them. Here the CDR3 DNA reads TGTGCCAGCAGCTTAGAGCCGGGGGCGAACACCGGGGAGCTGTTTTTT. Amino acids: CASSLEPGANTGELFF.

This clonotype was seen at least ten times. The chain carries TRBV6-2 or TRBV6-3 and TRBJ1-3; D remains unclear. This CDR3 spans 16 amino acids. Trimming stripped 0 bases from V and 0 bases from J, with 9 bases between. Per the germline V gene, CDR1 is MNHEY and CDR2 is SVGEGT. The DNA for the CDR3 is TGTGCCAGCAGTTACTCCGGGCAGGCCTCTGGAAACACCATATATTTT. This codes for CASSYSGQASGNTIYF.

The chain links TRBV5-1 to TRBJ2-5; D unclear. The CDR3 extends over 13 amino acids. Germline V gives CDR1 SGHRS, CDR2 YFSETQ. With 3 bases removed from V and 5 bases from J, the gap between germline ends came to 11 bases. CDR3 nucleotides: TGCGCCAGCAGCTCGCCCCCGGTGGAGACCCAGTACTTC. Encoded protein: CASSSPPVETQYF.

This clonotype was detected ten times or more. The J gene is TRBJ2-5, the V gene TRBV20-1; 11 bases are a match to TRBD2. The CDR3 spans 15 residues. Per the germline V gene, CDR1 is DFQATT and CDR2 is SNEGSKA (reference sequence). V was pared by 6 bases and J by 5 bases, with 11 bases of the junction left unmatched. In DNA form, the CDR3 reads TGCAGTGCACAGTCACTAGCGGGAGAGTCGGAGACCCAGTACTTC. It translates to CSAQSLAGESETQYF.

This clonotype was seen many times. This chain links TRBV28 with TRBJ2-7, with 7 bases that match TRBD1. Trimming took 5 bases from V and 1 from J; bases not matched to a gene: 11. The CDR3 contains 16 residues. Germline V gives CDR1 MDHEN, CDR2 SYDVKM. The CDR3 coding sequence is TGTGCCAGCAGTCAATTAAATGACAGGGTTTCCTACGAGCAGTACTTC. Translated: CASSQLNDRVSYEQYF.

The table lists this clonotype with many counts. CDR3 protein: CASSRGTFYGYTF. The CDR3 coding sequence is TGTGCCAGCAGCCGAGGGACATTCTATGGCTACACCTTC. The chain has TRBV6-2 or TRBV6-3 and TRBJ1-2, with TRBD1 as a possible D gene (6 bases). The CDR3 extends over 13 amino acids. CDR1 is MNHEY, CDR2 SVGEGT, per germline. V dropped 6 bases and J dropped 4 bases, with 12 bases sitting between them.

This clonotype has a handful of counts. The gene calls are TRBV27 and TRBJ1-1; possible D gene TRBD1, 6 bases. V gave up 3 bases and J gave up 2 bases, with 13 bases separating them. Germline V gene lookup returns CDR1 MNHEY and CDR2 SMNVEV (reference sequence). The CDR3 loop spans 15 amino acids. The CDR3 region has the DNA TGTGCCAGCAGTTTTCTCCGGGGGGCCAACACTGAAGCTTTCTTT. Its translation: CASSFLRGANTEAFF.

A word on this clonotype: At one end the junction does not follow the germline gene, possibly because of a read error. The rearrangement joins TRBV7-7 to TRBJ2-7, with 7 bases lining up with TRBD2. CDR1 and CDR2 (germline): SSHAT, FNYEAQ (reference sequence). The CDR3 covers 13 residues. The DNA of the CDR3 is TGTGCTAGCAGTCGGGATTGGGGGGGGGAGCAGTACTTC. As protein: CASSRDWGGEQYF.